This T cell receptor (beta chain) is from a study of T cells in localized non-small cell lung cancer. Whole-study findings and limits: Sequencing, confined to only one tumor region, leaves heterogeneity possible. Elevated blood T cell density was associated with longer overall survival. A median of around 60 of the top 100 tumor clones appeared in adjacent lung, which was paired and uninvolved. Peak T cell clonality was found in uninvolved adjacent lung, exceeding tumor.

Some clones are missing from TCRdb's copy, which holds only in-frame ones; the method was immunoSEQ multiplex PCR. The repertoire consists of approximately 45,000 clones, with 70% to 90% occurring once and the leading ten covering roughly 2.5%. Remarks on this clone: Its antigen is still unknown.

Source: PBMCs, taken before any cancer treatment. The sequence was collected from a man between 40 and 70 years old with stage II lung adenocarcinoma.

In nucleotides, the CDR3 is TGTGCCAGCAGCCCTCGACTAGCGGGGGGGAGGGAGACCCAGTACTTC. This translates into CASSPRLAGGRETQYF. The chain has TRBV5-8 and TRBJ2-5, with TRBD2 matching 14 bases. CDR1 is SGHTS, CDR2 YDEGEE, per germline. The V segment lost 4 bases and the J segment 5 bases; nucleotides outside the gene matches: 7. The CDR3 length is 16 residues.